This T cell receptor (beta chain) was captured by sequencing in a study of kidney transplant recipient with SARS-CoV-2 infection. TCRdb recomputed calls from the reads with MiXCR, one row per CDR3 protein. The table has fewer than 250,000 distinct CDR3 sequences, about 30% seen once. This clonotype was detected ten times or more. The sequenced sample was a blood sample, obtained at baseline and on day 111 from a kidney transplant recipient. The TCR originated in a young adult male patient who had COVID-19 and was a kidney transplant recipient. Among the T cells, some may be from the graft donor.

The CDR3 loop reads CASSYLKGQGRGNYGYTF. DNA for the CDR3: TGTGCCAGCAGTTACCTGAAAGGTCAAGGCAGGGGGAACTATGGCTACACCTTC. The chain employs TRBV6-5 and TRBJ1-2; 7 bases line up with TRBD1. The germline CDR1 and CDR2 sequences are MNHEY and SVGAGI. The CDR3 covers 18 residues. Trimming cost V 2 bases and J 2 bases; bases outside gene matches: 14.